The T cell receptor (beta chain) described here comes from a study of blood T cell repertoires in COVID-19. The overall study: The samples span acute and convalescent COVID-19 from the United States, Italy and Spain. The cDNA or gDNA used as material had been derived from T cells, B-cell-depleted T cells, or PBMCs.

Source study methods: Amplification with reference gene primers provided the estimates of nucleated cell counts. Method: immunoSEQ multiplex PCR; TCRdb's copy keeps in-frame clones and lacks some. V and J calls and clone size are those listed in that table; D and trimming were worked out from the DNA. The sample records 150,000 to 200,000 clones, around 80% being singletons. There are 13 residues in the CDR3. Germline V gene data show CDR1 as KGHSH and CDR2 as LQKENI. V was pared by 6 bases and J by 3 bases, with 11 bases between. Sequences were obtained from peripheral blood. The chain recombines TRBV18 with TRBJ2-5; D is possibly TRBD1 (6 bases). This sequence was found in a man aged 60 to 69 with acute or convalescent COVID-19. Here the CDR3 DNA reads TGTGCCAGCTCCCTACAGGGAGAAGAGACCCAGTACTTC. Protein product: CASSLQGEETQYF.